The count of the clone carrying this T cell receptor (beta chain) is one. Its antigen is undetermined. Per the germline V gene, CDR1 is KGHDR and CDR2 is SFDVKD. This CDR3 contains 12 residues. The V gene end was trimmed by 10 bases and the J gene end by 10 bases; junction bases not matched to a gene: 5. Patients who underwent sequencing had shown CD8+CD57+ cell expansion by flow cytometry. The sample is drawn from a study of CD8+CD57+ T cells in acquired aplastic anemia. The overall study: Mean DNA quantity obtained from sorted CD4+ and CD8+ cells was approximately 3 ug.

Study results and limitations: In CD8+ cells, Simpson's diversity showed no significant difference between patients and controls. Comparison of patients with controls identified almost 30 shared CD8+ CDR3 sequences.

It was genomic DNA that served as the template for profiling TCR beta VDJ and CDR3. From the reads, TCRdb called clonotypes with MiXCR, one entry per CDR3 protein. This table has about 160,000 distinct CDR3 sequences, 40% to 50% appearing once. This clonotype was obtained from a human donor with aplastic anemia. Sequencing was carried out using sorted CD4+, CD8+, or CD8+CD57+ T cells (not recorded which) from PBMCs. The chain links TRBV24-1 to TRBJ2-1; 11 bases are shared with TRBD2. The CDR3 is CATASGRWEQFF. CDR3 bases: TGTGCCACTGCTAGCGGGAGGTGGGAGCAGTTCTTC.